The 16 T cell receptor beta chains presented below share a single source sample, sequenced in a study of T cells in Graves' hyperthyroidism and ophthalmopathy. From RNA transcripts, TCR beta CDR3 regions were amplified. Researchers ran a first-round RT-PCR on the TCR CDR3 using the HTBI primer set. Each CDR3 protein gets one entry after TCRdb re-called the multiplex PCR reads with MiXCR. The sample includes a few hundred thousand distinct CDR3 sequences, around 21% seen only once; the top ten take approximately 25%. The specimen sequenced was blood. The receptors come from a man younger than 35 with Graves' hyperthyroidism.

In this sample, this clonotype turned up many times. This chain uses TRBV12-3 or TRBV12-4 with TRBJ2-7, with TRBD1 matching over 8 bases. There are 13 residues in the CDR3. V shed 4 bases, J shed 7 bases, and the junction held 6 bases outside the gene matches. CDR3 nucleotide sequence: TGTGCCAGCAGTTCCCTTACAGGGGGAGAGCAGTACTTC. Its translation is CASSSLTGGEQYF.

This clonotype was seen repeatedly, ten times or more. The chain uses TRBV29-1 and TRBJ2-7, with D maybe TRBD2 (6 bases). CDR1 SQVTM and CDR2 ANQGSEA come from the germline V gene. Trimming took off 6 bases at V and 7 bases at J, with 19 bases between the two ends. This CDR3 contains 13 residues. Here the CDR3 DNA reads TGCAGCGTCCCCAGCCGGGTCGCGGGGGAGCAGTACTTC. Translating gives CSVPSRVAGEQYF.

The chain is built from TRBV4-1 and TRBJ1-1, with a weak D call TRBD1 (5 bases). Germline CDR1 is MGHRA and CDR2 is YSYEKL. V was trimmed by 3 bases and J by 5 bases, leaving 16 bases between them. CDR3 length equals 15 residues. The CDR3 bases are TGCGCCAGCAGCCAGGCCTGGGTGGAGGGGACTGAAGCTTTCTTT. This gives the protein CASSQAWVEGTEAFF.

This chain joins TRBV18 and TRBJ2-5; 8 bases map to TRBD2. Per germline, CDR1 KGHSH and CDR2 LQKENI. This CDR3 contains 17 residues. After removal of 1 base from V and 3 bases from J, the junction contained 10 bases not matched to a gene. In DNA form, the CDR3 reads TGTGCCAGCTCACCACTTAGAAGACTAGCGATCGAAGAGACCCAGTACTTC. Its translation: CASSPLRRLAIEETQYF.

CDR3: CASSFGPNMEAFF. CDR3 bases: TGTGCCAGCAGTTTCGGTCCAAACATGGAAGCTTTCTTT. The chain uses TRBV12-3 or TRBV12-4 and TRBJ1-1; D unclear. The CDR3 loop spans 13 amino acids. Trimming cost V 3 bases and J 8 bases, with 13 bases left between them.

This clonotype showed up many times. V and J are TRBV19 and TRBJ1-2; D remains ambiguous. Germline CDR1 LNHDA, CDR2 SQIVND (reference sequence). There are 12 residues in the CDR3. V gave up 2 bases and J gave up 6 bases, with 7 bases separating them. CDR3 nucleotide sequence: TGTGCCAGTAGTATACGTTGGGATGGCTACACCTTC. Translation: CASSIRWDGYTF.

This clonotype was seen at least ten times. The genes are TRBV6-5 and TRBJ1-3; D is uncertain. V was trimmed by 2 bases and J by 2 bases, leaving 13 bases between them. Germline loops: CDR1 MNHEY, CDR2 SVGAGI. The length of the CDR3 is 16 residues. In DNA, the CDR3 is TGTGCCAGCAGTTACGACCGCCCGGGTCCTGGAAACACCATATATTTT. It codes for CASSYDRPGPGNTIYF.

This clonotype was detected ten times or more. The chain has TRBV20-1 and TRBJ1-2; D uncertain. The CDR3 totals 12 residues. The V end was cut by 3 bases, the J end by 0 bases, with 5 bases between. Germline V lookup: CDR1 DFQATT, CDR2 SNEGSKA (reference sequence). CDR3 region: CSASPANYGYTF. The DNA of the CDR3 is TGCAGTGCTAGTCCTGCTAACTATGGCTACACCTTC.

Turning to this clonotype: A clone one base away is much larger, so this may be a read error. The chain is built from TRBV12-3 or TRBV12-4 and TRBJ2-7; perhaps TRBD2 as D (6 bases). V dropped 5 bases and J dropped 5 bases, with 25 bases sitting between them. This CDR3 region has 17 residues. CDR3 DNA sequence: TGTGCCAGCAGTCACAAACAACGGGCACGGCCGGGGGACGAGCAGTACTTC. Translated: CASSHKQRARPGDEQYF.

This clonotype has at least ten counts. This chain connects TRBV12-3 or TRBV12-4 to TRBJ2-5; no clear D. The length of the CDR3 is 14 residues. V lost 5 bases and J lost 2, with 12 bases in between. The CDR3 DNA reads TGTGCCAGCAGTCCCCCCTACGGACAAGAGACCCAGTACTTC. Protein sequence: CASSPPYGQETQYF.

The chain recombines TRBV3-1 with TRBJ2-5; D is uncertain. V was clipped by 0 bases and J by 1 base, with 12 bases between them. The length of the CDR3 is 16 residues. Germline lookup yields CDR1 LGHDT and CDR2 YNNKEL (reference sequence). This CDR3 reads CASSQELLGSQETQYF. The CDR3 coding sequence is TGTGCCAGCAGCCAAGAGTTACTGGGCAGCCAAGAGACCCAGTACTTC.

This clonotype was recorded a few times. This chain joins TRBV5-5 and TRBJ2-7; perhaps TRBD2 as D (5 bases). In germline, CDR1 is SGHKS, CDR2 YYEKEE (reference sequence). The V end lost 0 bases, the J end lost 3 bases, and 16 bases lay between the germline ends. The CDR3 extends over 16 amino acids. The CDR3 protein is CASSLGTGFGVYEQYF. The CDR3 nucleotides are TGTGCCAGCAGCTTGGGGACCGGGTTCGGGGTCTACGAGCAGTACTTC.

This clonotype was counted between two and nine times. The rearrangement links TRBV6-2 or TRBV6-3 to TRBJ2-7; TRBD2 matches at 7 bases. Germline CDR1 MNHEY, CDR2 SVGEGT. The CDR3 runs 19 residues. V was clipped by 2 bases and J by 0 bases; unmatched bases: 16. CDR3 protein: CASSYDVRGGGDRSYEQYF. CDR3 sequence (DNA): TGTGCCAGCAGTTACGACGTAAGGGGCGGGGGAGACCGCTCCTACGAGCAGTACTTC.

This clonotype has more than one count but fewer than ten. The rearrangement uses TRBV20-1 and TRBJ2-5; D is possibly TRBD1 or TRBD2 (5 bases each). The germline V and J ends were trimmed by 6 bases and 4 bases, with 15 bases remaining between them. The germline V gene encodes CDR1 DFQATT and CDR2 SNEGSKA (reference sequence). The CDR3 spans 13 residues. This chain's CDR3 is CSAAPGPGETQYF. The CDR3 DNA reads as TGCAGTGCCGCCCCGGGGCCGGGAGAGACCCAGTACTTC.

The chain has TRBV12-3 or TRBV12-4 and TRBJ1-1; unclear D gene. The CDR3 spans 13 residues. V lost 7 bases and J lost 2, with 11 bases in between. The CDR3 region has the DNA TGTGCCAGCAACCTTGGGCCAAACACTGAAGCTTTCTTT. This translates into CASNLGPNTEAFF.

This clonotype was detected ten times or more. The chain carries TRBV12-3 or TRBV12-4 and TRBJ2-5; 9 bases align to TRBD2. The CDR3 runs 15 residues. With 5 bases clipped from V and 4 bases from J, the junction kept 8 bases outside the gene matches. CDR3: CASSRTGGRVETQYF. The CDR3 region has the DNA TGTGCCAGCAGTCGGACAGGCGGGAGGGTAGAGACCCAGTACTTC.